This T cell receptor beta chain is from a study of blood T cell repertoires in COVID-19. Overall study: There were acute and convalescent COVID-19 samples, and they came from the United States, Italy and Spain.

Clones were sequenced by immunoSEQ multiplex PCR, and TCRdb holds only the in-frame ones, with some missing. The table shows 120,000 to 150,000 clones, with about 90% occurring only once. Trimming removed 2 bases from V and 4 bases from J; junction bases left unmatched: 0. Germline CDR1 and CDR2: WNHNN and SYGVQD (reference sequence). CDR3 length: 15 amino acids. Sequencing was done on a sample of peripheral blood. This chain uses TRBV10-1 with TRBJ2-2; 11 bases line up with TRBD1. The sequence was collected from a human donor in a cohort sampled during active COVID-19. CDR3 sequence: CASSEGTGGTGELFF. In DNA form, the CDR3 reads TGCGCCAGCAGTGAGGGGACAGGGGGCACCGGGGAGCTGTTTTTT.